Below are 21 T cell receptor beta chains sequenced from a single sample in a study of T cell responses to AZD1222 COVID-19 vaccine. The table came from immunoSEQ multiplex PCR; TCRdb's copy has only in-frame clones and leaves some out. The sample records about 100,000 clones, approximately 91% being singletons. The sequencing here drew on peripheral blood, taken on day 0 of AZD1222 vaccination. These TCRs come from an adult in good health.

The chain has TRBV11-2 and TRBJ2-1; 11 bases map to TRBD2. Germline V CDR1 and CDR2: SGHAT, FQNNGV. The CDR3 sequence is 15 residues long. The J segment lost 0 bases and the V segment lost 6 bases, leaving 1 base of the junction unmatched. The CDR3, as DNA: TGTGCCAGCAGGGGACTAGCGGTCTCCTACAATGAGCAGTTCTTC. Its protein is CASRGLAVSYNEQFF.

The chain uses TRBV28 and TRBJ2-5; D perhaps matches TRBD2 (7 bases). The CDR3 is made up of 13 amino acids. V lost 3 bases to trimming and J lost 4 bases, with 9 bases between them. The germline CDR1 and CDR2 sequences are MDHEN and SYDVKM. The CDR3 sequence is CASSFGGLETQYF. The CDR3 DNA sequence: TGTGCCAGCAGTTTCGGGGGGCTAGAGACCCAGTACTTC.

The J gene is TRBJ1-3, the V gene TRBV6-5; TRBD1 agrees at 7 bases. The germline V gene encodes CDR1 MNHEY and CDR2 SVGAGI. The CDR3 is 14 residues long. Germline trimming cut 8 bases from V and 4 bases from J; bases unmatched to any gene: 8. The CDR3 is CASCLWDRGNTIYF. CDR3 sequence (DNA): TGTGCCAGCTGCTTGTGGGACAGAGGAAACACCATATATTTT.

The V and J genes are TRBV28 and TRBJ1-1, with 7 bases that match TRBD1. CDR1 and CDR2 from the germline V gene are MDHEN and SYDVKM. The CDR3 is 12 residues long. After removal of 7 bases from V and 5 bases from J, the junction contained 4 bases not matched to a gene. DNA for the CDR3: TGTGCCAGCACGGACAGGAGTACTGAAGCTTTCTTT. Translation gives CASTDRSTEAFF.

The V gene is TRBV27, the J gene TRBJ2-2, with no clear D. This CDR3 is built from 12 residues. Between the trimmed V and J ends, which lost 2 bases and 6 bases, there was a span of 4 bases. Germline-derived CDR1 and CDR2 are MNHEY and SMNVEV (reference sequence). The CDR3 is CASSLIAGELFF. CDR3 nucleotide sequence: TGTGCCAGCAGTTTAATCGCCGGGGAGCTGTTTTTT.

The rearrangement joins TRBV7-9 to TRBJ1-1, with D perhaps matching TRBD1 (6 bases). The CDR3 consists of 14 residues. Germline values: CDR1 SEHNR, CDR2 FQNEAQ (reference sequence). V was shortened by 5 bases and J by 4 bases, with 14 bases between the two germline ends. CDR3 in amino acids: CASSVRGVGTEAFF. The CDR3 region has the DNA TGTGCCAGCAGCGTCAGGGGCGTCGGCACTGAAGCTTTCTTT. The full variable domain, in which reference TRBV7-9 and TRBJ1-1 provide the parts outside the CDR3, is DTGVSQNPRHKITKRGQNVTFRCDPISEHNRLYWYRQTLGQGPEFLTYFQNEAQLEKSRLLSDRFSAERPKGSFSTLEIQRTEQGDSAMYLCASSVRGVGTEAFFGQGTRLTVV.

DNA of the CDR3: TGTGCCTCCAGGGGGGGTTCACCTAACTATGGCTACACCTTC. It translates to CASRGGSPNYGYTF. The chain uses TRBV2 and TRBJ1-2; TRBD1 matches 7 bases. The CDR3 consists of 14 residues. The germline V gene encodes CDR1 SNHLY and CDR2 FYNNEI. V gave up 11 bases and J gave up 0 bases; unmatched junction bases: 9.

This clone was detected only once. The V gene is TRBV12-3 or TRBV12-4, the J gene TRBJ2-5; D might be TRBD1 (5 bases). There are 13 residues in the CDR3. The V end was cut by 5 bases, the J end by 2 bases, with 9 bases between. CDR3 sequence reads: CASSPRQQETQYF. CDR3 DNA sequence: TGTGCCAGCAGTCCTCGACAGCAAGAGACCCAGTACTTC.

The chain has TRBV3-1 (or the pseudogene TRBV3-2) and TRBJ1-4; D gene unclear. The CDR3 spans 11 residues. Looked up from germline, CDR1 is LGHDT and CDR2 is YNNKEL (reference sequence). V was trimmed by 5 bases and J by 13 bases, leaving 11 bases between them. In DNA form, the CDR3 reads TGTGCCAGCAGCTCCCTAAGTGGACTGTTTTTT. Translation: CASSSLSGLFF.

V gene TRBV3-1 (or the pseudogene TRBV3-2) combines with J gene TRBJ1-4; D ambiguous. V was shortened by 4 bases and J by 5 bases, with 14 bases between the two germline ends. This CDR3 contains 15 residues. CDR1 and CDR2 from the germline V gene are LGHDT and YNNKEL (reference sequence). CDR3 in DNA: TGTGCCAGCAGCCTTTCAGGCGCGGGGAATGAAAAACTGTTTTTT. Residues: CASSLSGAGNEKLFF.

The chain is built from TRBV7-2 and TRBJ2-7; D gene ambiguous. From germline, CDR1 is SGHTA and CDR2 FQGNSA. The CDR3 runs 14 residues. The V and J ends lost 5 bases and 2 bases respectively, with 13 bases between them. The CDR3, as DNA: TGTGCCAGCAGCCAAACGGCCCTTACCTACGAGCAGTACTTC. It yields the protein CASSQTALTYEQYF.

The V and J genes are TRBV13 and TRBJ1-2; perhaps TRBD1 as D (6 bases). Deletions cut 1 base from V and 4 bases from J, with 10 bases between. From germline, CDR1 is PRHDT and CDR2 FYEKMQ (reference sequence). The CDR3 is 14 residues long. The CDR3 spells CASSLAGQTYGYTF. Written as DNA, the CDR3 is TGTGCCAGCAGCTTAGCTGGACAGACCTATGGCTACACCTTC.

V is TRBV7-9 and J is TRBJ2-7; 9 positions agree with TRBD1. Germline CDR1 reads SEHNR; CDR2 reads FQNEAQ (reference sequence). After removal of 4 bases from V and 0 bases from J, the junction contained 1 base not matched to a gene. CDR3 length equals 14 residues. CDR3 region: CASSSQGASYEQYF. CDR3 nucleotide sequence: TGTGCCAGCAGCTCACAGGGGGCCTCCTACGAGCAGTACTTC.

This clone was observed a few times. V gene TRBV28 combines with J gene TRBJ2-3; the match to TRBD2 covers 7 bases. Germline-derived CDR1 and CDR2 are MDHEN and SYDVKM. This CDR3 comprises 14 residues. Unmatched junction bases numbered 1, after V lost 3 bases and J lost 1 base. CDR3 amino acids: CASSFLAGTDTQYF. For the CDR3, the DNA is TGTGCCAGCAGTTTTCTAGCGGGCACAGATACGCAGTATTTT.

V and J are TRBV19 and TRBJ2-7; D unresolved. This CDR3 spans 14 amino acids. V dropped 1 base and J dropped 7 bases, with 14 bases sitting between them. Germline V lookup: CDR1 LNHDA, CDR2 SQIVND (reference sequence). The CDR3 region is CASSIVADSREQYF. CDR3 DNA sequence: TGTGCCAGTAGTATAGTGGCGGATTCAAGGGAGCAGTACTTC.

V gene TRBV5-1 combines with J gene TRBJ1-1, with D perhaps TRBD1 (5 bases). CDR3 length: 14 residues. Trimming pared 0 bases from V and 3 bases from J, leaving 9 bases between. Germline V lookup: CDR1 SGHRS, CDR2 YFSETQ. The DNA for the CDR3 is TGCGCCAGCAGCTTGGATTGGGGGTACACTGAAGCTTTCTTT. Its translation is CASSLDWGYTEAFF.

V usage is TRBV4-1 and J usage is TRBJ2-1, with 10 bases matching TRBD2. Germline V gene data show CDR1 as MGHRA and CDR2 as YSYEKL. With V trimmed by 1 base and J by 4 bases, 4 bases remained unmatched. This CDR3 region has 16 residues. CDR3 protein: CASSQGLAGGYNEQFF. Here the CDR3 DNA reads TGCGCCAGCAGCCAAGGGTTAGCGGGGGGTTACAATGAGCAGTTCTTC.

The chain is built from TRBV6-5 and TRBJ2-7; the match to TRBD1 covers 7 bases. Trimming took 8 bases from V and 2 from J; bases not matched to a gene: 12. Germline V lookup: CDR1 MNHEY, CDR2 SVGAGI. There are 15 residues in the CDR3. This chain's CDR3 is CASGRQGQGPYEQYF. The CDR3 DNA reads TGTGCCAGCGGAAGACAGGGCCAGGGCCCCTACGAGCAGTACTTC.

CDR3 sequence reads: CASSIGRGYEQYF. The DNA of the CDR3 is TGTGCCAGTAGTATCGGCAGGGGCTACGAGCAGTACTTC. V gene TRBV19 combines with J gene TRBJ2-7; weak D call: TRBD1 (6 bases). V lost 3 bases to trimming and J lost 3 bases, with 9 bases between them. CDR3 length: 13 residues. In germline, CDR1 is LNHDA, CDR2 SQIVND (reference sequence). The variable domain in full, with the rest retrieved from reference TRBV19 and TRBJ2-7, is DGGITQSPKYLFRKEGQNVTLSCEQNLNHDAMYWYRQDPGQGLRLIYYSQIVNDFQKGDIAEGYSVSREKKESFPLTVTSAQKNPTAFYLCASSIGRGYEQYFGPGTRLTVT.

CDR3 sequence: CASSAPSGFGELFF. CDR3 sequence (DNA): TGTGCCAGCAGTGCGCCTAGCGGATTCGGGGAGCTGTTTTTT. The J gene is TRBJ2-2, the V gene TRBV2; 7 bases match TRBD2. The CDR3 covers 14 residues. V dropped 4 bases and J dropped 7; count of bases not matched to a gene: 6. The germline CDR1 and CDR2 sequences are SNHLY and FYNNEI.

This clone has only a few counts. CDR3: CASNPRTDANTGELFF. For the CDR3, the DNA is TGCGCCAGCAATCCTCGGACAGACGCGAACACCGGGGAGCTGTTTTTT. The chain carries TRBV5-1 and TRBJ2-2, with D maybe TRBD1 (6 bases). The CDR3 covers 16 residues. The germline V and J ends were trimmed by 6 bases and 0 bases, with 15 bases remaining between them. Per the germline V gene, CDR1 is SGHRS and CDR2 is YFSETQ.